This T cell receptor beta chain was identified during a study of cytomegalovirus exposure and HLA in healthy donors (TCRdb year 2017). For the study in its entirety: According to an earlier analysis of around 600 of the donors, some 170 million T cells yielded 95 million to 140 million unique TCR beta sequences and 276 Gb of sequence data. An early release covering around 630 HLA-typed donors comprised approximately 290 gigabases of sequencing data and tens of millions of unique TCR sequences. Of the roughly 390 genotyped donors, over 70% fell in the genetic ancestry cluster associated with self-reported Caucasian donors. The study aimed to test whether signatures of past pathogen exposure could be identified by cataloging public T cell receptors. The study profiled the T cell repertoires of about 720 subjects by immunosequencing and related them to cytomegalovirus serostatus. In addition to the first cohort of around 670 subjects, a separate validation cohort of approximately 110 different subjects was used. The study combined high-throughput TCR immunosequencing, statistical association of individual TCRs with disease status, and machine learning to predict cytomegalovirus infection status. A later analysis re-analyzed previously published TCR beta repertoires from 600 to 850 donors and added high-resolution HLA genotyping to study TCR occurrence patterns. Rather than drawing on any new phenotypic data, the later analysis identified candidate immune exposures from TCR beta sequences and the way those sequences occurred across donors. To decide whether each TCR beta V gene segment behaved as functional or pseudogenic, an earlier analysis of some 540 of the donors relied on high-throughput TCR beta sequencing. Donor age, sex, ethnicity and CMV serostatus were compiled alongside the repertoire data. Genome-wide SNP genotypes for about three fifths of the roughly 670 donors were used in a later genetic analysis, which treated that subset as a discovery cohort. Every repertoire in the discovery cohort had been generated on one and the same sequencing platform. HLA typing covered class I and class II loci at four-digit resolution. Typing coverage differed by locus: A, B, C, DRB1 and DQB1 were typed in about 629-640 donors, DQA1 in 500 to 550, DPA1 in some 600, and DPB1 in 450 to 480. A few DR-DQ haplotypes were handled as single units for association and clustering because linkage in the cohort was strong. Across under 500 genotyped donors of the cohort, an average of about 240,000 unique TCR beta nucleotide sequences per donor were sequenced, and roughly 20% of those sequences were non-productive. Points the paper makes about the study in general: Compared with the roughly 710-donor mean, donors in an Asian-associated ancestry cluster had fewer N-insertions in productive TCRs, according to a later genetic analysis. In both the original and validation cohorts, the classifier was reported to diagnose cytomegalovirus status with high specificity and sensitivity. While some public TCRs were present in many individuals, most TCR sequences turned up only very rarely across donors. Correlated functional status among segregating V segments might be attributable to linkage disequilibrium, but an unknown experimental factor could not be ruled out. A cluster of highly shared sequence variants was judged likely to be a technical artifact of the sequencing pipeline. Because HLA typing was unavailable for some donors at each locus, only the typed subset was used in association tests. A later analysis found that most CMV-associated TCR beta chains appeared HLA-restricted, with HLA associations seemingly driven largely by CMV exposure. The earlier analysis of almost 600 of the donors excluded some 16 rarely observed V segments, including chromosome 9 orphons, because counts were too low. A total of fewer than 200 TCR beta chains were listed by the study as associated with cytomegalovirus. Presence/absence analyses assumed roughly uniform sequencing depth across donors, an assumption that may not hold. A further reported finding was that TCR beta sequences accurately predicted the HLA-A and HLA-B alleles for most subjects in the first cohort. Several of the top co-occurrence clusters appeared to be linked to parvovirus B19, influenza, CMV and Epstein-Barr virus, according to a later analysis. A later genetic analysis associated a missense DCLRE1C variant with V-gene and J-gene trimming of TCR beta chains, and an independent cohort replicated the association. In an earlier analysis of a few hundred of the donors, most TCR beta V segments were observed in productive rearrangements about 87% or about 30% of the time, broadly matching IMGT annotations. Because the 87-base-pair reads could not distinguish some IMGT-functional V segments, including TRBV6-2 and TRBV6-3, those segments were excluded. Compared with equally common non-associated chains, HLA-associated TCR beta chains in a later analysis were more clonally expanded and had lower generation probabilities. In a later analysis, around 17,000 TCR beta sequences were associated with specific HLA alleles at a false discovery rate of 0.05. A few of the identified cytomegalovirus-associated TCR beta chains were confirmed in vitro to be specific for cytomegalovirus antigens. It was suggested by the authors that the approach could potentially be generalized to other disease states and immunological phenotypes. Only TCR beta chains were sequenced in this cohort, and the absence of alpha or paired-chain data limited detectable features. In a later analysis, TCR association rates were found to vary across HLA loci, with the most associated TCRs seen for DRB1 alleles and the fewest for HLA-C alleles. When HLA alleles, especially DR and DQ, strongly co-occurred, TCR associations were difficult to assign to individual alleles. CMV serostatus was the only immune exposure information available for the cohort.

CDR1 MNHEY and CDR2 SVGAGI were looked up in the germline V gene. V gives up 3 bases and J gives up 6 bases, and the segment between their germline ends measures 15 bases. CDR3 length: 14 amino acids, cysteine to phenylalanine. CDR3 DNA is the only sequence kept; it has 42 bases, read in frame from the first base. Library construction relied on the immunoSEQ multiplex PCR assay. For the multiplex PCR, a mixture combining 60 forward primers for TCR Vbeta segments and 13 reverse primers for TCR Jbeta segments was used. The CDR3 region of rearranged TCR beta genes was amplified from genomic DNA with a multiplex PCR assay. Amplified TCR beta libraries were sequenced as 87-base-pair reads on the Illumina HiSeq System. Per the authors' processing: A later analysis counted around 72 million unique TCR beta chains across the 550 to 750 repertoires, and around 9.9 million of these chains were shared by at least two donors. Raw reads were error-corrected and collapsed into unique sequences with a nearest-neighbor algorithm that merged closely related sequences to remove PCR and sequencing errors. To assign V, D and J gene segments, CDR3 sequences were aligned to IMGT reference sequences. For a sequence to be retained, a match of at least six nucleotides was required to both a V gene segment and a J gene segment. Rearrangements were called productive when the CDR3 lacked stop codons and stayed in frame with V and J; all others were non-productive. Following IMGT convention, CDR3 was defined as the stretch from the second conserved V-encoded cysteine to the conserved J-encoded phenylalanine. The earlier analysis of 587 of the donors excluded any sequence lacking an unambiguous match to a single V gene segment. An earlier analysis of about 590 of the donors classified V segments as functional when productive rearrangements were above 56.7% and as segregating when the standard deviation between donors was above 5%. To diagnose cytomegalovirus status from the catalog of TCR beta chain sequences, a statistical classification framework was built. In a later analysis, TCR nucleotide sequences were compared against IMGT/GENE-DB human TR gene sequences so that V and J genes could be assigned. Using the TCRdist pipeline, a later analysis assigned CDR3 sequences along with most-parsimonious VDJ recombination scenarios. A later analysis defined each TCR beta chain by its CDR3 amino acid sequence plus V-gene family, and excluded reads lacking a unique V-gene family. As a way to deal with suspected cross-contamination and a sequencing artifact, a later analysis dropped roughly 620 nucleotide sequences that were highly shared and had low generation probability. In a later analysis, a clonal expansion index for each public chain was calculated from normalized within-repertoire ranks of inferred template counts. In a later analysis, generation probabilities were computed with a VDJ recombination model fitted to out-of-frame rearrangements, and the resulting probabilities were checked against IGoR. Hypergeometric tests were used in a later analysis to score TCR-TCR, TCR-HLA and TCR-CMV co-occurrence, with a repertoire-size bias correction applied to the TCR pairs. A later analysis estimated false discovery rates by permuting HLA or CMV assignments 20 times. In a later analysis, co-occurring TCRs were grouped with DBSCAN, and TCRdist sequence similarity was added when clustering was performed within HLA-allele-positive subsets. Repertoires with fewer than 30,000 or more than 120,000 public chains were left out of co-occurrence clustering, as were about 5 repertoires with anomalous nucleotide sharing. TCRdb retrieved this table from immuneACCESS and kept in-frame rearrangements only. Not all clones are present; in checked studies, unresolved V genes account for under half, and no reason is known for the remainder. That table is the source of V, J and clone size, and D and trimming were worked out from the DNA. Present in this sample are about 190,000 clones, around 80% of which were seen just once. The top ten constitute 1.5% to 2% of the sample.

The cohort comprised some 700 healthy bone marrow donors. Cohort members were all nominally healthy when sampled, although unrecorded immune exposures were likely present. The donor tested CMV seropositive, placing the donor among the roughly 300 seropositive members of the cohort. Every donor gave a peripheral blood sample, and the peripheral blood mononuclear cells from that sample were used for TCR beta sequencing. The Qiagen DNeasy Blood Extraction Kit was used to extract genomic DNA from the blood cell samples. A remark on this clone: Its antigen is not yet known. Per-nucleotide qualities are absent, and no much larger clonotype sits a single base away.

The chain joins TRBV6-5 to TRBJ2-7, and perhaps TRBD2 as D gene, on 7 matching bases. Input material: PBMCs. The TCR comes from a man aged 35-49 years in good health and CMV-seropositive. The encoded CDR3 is CASSYTSEQGEQYF. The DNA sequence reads TGTGCCAGCAGTTATACTAGCGAACAGGGCGAGCAGTACTTC.